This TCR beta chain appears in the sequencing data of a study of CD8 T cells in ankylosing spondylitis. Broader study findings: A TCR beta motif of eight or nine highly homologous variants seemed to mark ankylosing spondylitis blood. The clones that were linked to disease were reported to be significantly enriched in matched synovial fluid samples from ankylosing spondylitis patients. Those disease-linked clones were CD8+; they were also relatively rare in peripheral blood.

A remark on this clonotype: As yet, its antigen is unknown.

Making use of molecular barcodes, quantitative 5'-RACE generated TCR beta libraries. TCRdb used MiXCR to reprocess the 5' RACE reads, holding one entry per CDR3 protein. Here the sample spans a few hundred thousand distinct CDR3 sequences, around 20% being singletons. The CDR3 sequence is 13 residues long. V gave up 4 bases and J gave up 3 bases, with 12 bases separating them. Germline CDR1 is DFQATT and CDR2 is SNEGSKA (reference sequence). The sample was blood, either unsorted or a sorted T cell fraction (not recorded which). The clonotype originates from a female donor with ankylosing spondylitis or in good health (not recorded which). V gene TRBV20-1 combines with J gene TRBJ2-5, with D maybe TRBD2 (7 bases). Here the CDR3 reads CSAKEGGEETQYF. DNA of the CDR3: TGCAGTGCTAAAGAAGGGGGGGAAGAGACCCAGTACTTC.